This T cell receptor beta chain appears in the sequencing data of a study of T cell changes during pregnancy in multiple sclerosis. Assay: immunoSEQ multiplex PCR; the TCRdb copy retains only in-frame clones and omits some. The sample lists approximately 97,000 clones, 75% to 95% seen once, with 0.76% in the top ten. The CDR3 extends over 16 amino acids. Germline V gene sequence: CDR1 SGHRS, CDR2 YFSETQ. V dropped 3 bases and J dropped 6; count of bases not matched to a gene: 12. This clonotype originated in a female donor in good health, enrolled as a control in a pregnancy study. Material: peripheral blood, obtained in the second trimester of pregnancy. V and J are TRBV5-1 and TRBJ1-2; 9 positions match TRBD1. CDR3 DNA sequence: TGCGCCAGCAGCTCCTTCCGGGACAGGGTATCGGATGGCTACACCTTC. This gives the protein CASSSFRDRVSDGYTF.